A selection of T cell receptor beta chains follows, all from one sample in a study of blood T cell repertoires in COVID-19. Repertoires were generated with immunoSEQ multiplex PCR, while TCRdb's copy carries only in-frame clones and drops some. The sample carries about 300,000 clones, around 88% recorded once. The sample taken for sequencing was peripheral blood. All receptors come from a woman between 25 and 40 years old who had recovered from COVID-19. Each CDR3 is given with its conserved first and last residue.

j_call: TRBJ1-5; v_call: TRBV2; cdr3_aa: CASRTGGNQPQHF
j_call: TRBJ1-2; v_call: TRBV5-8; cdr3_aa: CASSLWRATGYTF
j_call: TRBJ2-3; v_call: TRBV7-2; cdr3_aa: CASGRGSDTQYF
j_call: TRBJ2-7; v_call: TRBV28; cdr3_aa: CASRPGQGSSEQYF
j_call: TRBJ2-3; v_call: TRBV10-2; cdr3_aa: CASSEGQYTDTQYF
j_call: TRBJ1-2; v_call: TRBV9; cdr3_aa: CASSVDDRGSYGYTF
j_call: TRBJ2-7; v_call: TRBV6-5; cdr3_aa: CASSYSGGAAYEQYF
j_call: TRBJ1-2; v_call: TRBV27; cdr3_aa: CASSRRRLSNYGYTF
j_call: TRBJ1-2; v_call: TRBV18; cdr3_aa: CASSRTFTDRNYGYTF
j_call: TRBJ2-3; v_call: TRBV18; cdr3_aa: CASSPQGADTQYF
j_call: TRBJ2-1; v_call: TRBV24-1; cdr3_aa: CATSVGRAPNEQFF
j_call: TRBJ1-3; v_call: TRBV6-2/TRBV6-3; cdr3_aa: CASRSLSAAGNTIYF
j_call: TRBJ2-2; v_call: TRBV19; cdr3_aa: CASNDRDTGELFF
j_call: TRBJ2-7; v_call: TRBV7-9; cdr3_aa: CASSGVWTGSSYEQYF
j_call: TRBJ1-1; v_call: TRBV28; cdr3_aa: CASSFHNRGAWTEAFF
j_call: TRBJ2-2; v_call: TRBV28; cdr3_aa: CASSSGQGATGELFF
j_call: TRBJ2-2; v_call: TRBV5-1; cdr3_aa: CASSQKDRRITNTGELFF
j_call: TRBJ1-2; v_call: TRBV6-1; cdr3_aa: CASSDPSATLGYTF
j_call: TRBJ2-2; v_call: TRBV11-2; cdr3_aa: CASSPRRGSGELFF
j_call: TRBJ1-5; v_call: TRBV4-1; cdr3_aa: CASSQVGTGNQPQHF
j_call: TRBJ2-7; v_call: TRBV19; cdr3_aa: CASSVRGNEQYF
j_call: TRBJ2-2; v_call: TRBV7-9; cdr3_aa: CASSLGGTNTGELFF
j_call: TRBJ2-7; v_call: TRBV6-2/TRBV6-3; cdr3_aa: CASSPGTSGPGLRGEQYF
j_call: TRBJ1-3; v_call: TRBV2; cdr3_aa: CASAPHGQGADTIYF
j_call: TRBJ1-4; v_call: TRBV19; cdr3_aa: CASSMGWTAATNEKLFF
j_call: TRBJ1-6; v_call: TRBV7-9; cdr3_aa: CASSPDSSSPLHF
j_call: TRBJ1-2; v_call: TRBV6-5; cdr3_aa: CASRGDDGYTF
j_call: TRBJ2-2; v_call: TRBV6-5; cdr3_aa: CASRGDRGIGGELFF
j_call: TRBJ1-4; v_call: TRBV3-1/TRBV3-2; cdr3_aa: CASSLGTARRGEKLFF
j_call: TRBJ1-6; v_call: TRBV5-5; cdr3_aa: CASSPPTGHNSPLHF
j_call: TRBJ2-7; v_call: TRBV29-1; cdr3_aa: CSVELAGGPRVEQYF
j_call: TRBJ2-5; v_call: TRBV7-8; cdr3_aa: CASSLDEVQETQYF
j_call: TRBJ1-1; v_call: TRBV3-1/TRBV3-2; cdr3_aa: CASSQGEAFF
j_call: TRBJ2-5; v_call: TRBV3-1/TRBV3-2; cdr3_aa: CASSRGGGGETQYF
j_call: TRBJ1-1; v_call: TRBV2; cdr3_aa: CASTGTWNTEAFF
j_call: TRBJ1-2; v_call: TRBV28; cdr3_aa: CASRTTGGADGYTF
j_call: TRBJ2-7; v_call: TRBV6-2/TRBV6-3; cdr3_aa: CASSYPSSGHYEQYF